This TCR beta chain is drawn from a study of blood T cell repertoires in COVID-19. Original data processing: For nucleated cells, counts were estimated from reference gene primer amplification. Libraries were prepared by immunoSEQ multiplex PCR; TCRdb keeps only in-frame clonotypes and omits some of them. The DNA was the basis for D and trimming; V, J and clone size are from that table. Among 160,000 or so clones listed, about four fifths were seen once. From germline, CDR1 is WNHNN and CDR2 SYGVQD (reference sequence). The length of the CDR3 is 17 residues. V dropped 0 bases and J dropped 0 bases, with 11 bases sitting between them.

The V call is TRBV10-1, the J call TRBJ2-2; tentative D call: TRBD2 (5 bases). The sequence came from a man aged 60 to 75 with active or convalescent COVID-19. Source material: peripheral blood. The CDR3 spells CASSESIPGTNTGELFF. For the CDR3, the DNA is TGCGCCAGCAGTGAGTCGATTCCGGGAACGAACACCGGGGAGCTGTTTTTT.